A selection of T cell receptor beta chains follows, all from one sample in a study of spatial heterogeneity in lung cancer. TCRdb passed the 5' RACE reads through MiXCR, listing each CDR3 protein once. Seen here are 40,000 to 45,000 distinct CDR3 sequences, around 15% observed once, and the top ten hold 55% to 60%. Source: PBMCs, taken at surgery. The receptors were gathered from a male donor with early-stage non-small cell lung cancer. Each CDR3 is given with its conserved first and last residue. Each record gives: V gene, J gene, clone size, D gene, CDR3 DNA, CDR3 protein. D genes are given only for firm matches. Where a row states a size, it is once, few, many or the class of an expanded clone; other rows omit it.

V: TRBV20-1
J: TRBJ2-3
size: .
D: .
DNA: TGCAGTGCTAGTCTTGCGGCACTCGATACGCAGTATTTT
CDR3: CSASLAALDTQYF

V: TRBV5-1
J: TRBJ2-5
size: .
D: .
DNA: TGCGCCAGCAGCCTTAGTCCCCAAGAGACCCAGTACTTC
CDR3: CASSLSPQETQYF

V: TRBV29-1
J: TRBJ2-2
size: many
D: .
DNA: TGCAGCGTTTCGAAGCGCGGGGAAAACACCGGGGAGCTGTTTTTT
CDR3: CSVSKRGENTGELFF

V: TRBV7-2
J: TRBJ1-1
size: .
D: .
DNA: TGTGCCAGCAGTCTAGACAGTCACACTGAAGCTTTCTTT
CDR3: CASSLDSHTEAFF

V: TRBV29-1
J: TRBJ2-4
size: .
D: .
DNA: TGCAGCGGTGCCCCCCCCGACAGGGCCAAAAACATTCAGTACTTC
CDR3: CSGAPPDRAKNIQYF

V: TRBV7-9
J: TRBJ1-5
size: .
D: .
DNA: TGTGCCAGCAGCTTAGCGAGGGAACCGGAATCCCAGCATTTT
CDR3: CASSLAREPESQHF

V: TRBV6-2/TRBV6-3
J: TRBJ1-2
size: .
D: .
DNA: TGTGCCAGCCGAAACCGGGGTCGGGGCTACACCTTC
CDR3: CASRNRGRGYTF

V: TRBV24-1
J: TRBJ2-1
size: .
D: .
DNA: TGTGCCACCAGTTGGGATGACAGGCCATATTCCTACAATGAGCAGTTCTTC
CDR3: CATSWDDRPYSYNEQFF

V: TRBV9
J: TRBJ2-3
size: many
D: TRBD2
DNA: TGTGCCAGCAGCGTAGAGGTCCAGGGCGGGAGGGCCATAGATACGCAGTATTTT
CDR3: CASSVEVQGGRAIDTQYF

V: TRBV4-1
J: TRBJ1-1
size: many
D: .
DNA: TGCGCCAGCAGCCCACGACAGACTAACACTGAAGCTTTCTTT
CDR3: CASSPRQTNTEAFF

V: TRBV7-6
J: TRBJ2-1
size: .
D: TRBD2
DNA: TGTGCCAGCAGCTATAGCGGGAGCTACAATGAGCAGTTCTTC
CDR3: CASSYSGSYNEQFF

V: TRBV5-1
J: TRBJ2-3
size: .
D: .
DNA: TGCGCCAGCAGCTTAACAGGGAGCCAAGATACGCAGTATTTT
CDR3: CASSLTGSQDTQYF

V: TRBV29-1
J: TRBJ2-7
size: few
D: .
DNA: TGCAGCGTCCAAAAGGGGGGCTTCTCCTACGAGCAGTACTTC
CDR3: CSVQKGGFSYEQYF

V: TRBV5-1
J: TRBJ1-1
size: few
D: TRBD1
DNA: TGCGCCAGCAGCGCACTACAGGGGAGTGGCACTGAAGCTTTCTTT
CDR3: CASSALQGSGTEAFF

V: TRBV6-5
J: TRBJ2-5
size: many
D: TRBD2
DNA: TGTGCCAGCAGTTACGGGGGGGACCACCAAGAGACCCAGTACTTC
CDR3: CASSYGGDHQETQYF

V: TRBV5-1
J: TRBJ2-1
size: many
D: TRBD2
DNA: TGCGCCAGCACCCGAACTAGCGGTAACAATGAGCAGTTCTTC
CDR3: CASTRTSGNNEQFF

V: TRBV2
J: TRBJ1-2
size: .
D: .
DNA: TGTGCCAGCGGTGATTGGGGCCTTCCCGGGGGCTATGGCTACACCTTC
CDR3: CASGDWGLPGGYGYTF

V: TRBV6-1
J: TRBJ1-5
size: .
D: .
DNA: TGTGCCAGCACAGAGATTTATAGCAATCAGCCCCAGCATTTT
CDR3: CASTEIYSNQPQHF

V: TRBV7-2
J: TRBJ2-3
size: few
D: TRBD2
DNA: TGTGCCAGTTCGGCGGGAGGGTCAGATACGCAGTATTTT
CDR3: CASSAGGSDTQYF

V: TRBV5-1
J: TRBJ2-1
size: many
D: .
DNA: TGCGCCAGCAGCTCCCGTGCGGGGAGGAATGAGCAGTTCTTC
CDR3: CASSSRAGRNEQFF

V: TRBV14
J: TRBJ2-7
size: .
D: TRBD1
DNA: TGTGCCAGCAGCCTTGACAGGGGGGCCTACGAGCAGTACTTC
CDR3: CASSLDRGAYEQYF

V: TRBV4-3
J: TRBJ2-3
size: few
D: TRBD2
DNA: TGCGCCAGCAGCCAAGAGTCGCTAGCGGGAGGCCCAGATACGCAGTATTTT
CDR3: CASSQESLAGGPDTQYF

V: TRBV2
J: TRBJ2-7
size: few
D: .
DNA: TGTGCCAGCAGTGCGAGGTCTTACGAGCAGTACTTC
CDR3: CASSARSYEQYF

V: TRBV6-5
J: TRBJ2-1
size: .
D: .
DNA: TGTGCCAGCAGTTACGGGGTCGGGGGGCGCCTAAATGAGCAGTTCTTC
CDR3: CASSYGVGGRLNEQFF

V: TRBV7-8
J: TRBJ1-1
size: many
D: .
DNA: TGTGCCAGCATGTTACACCTGAACACTGAAGCTTTCTTT
CDR3: CASMLHLNTEAFF

V: TRBV18
J: TRBJ1-2
size: many
D: .
DNA: TGTGCCAGCTCATCAACAGGATATGGCTACACCTTC
CDR3: CASSSTGYGYTF

V: TRBV4-2
J: TRBJ2-3
size: many
D: .
DNA: TGTGCCAGCAGCCAAGGAGGCGAGGATACGCAGTATTTT
CDR3: CASSQGGEDTQYF

V: TRBV3-1
J: TRBJ2-7
size: .
D: TRBD1
DNA: TGTGCCAGCAGCCAAGAAGGCCAGGGGGCGATCTACGAGCAGTACTTC
CDR3: CASSQEGQGAIYEQYF

V: TRBV27
J: TRBJ2-7
size: many
D: .
DNA: TGTGCCAGCAGTTTAATTGGGGGTACCTACGAGCAGTACTTC
CDR3: CASSLIGGTYEQYF

V: TRBV5-1
J: TRBJ2-3
size: many
D: .
DNA: TGCGCCAGCAGCCCGGGACTACTTCAGAGGGGGGATACGCAGTATTTT
CDR3: CASSPGLLQRGDTQYF

V: TRBV5-1
J: TRBJ1-3
size: few
D: TRBD1
DNA: TGCGCCAGCAGCGAGGGACAGCTGACCTCTGGAAACACCATATATTTT
CDR3: CASSEGQLTSGNTIYF

V: TRBV2
J: TRBJ1-1
size: .
D: TRBD1
DNA: TGTGCCAGCAGTCAGGGGGCCCAAACTGAAGCTTTCTTT
CDR3: CASSQGAQTEAFF

V: TRBV5-1
J: TRBJ2-7
size: .
D: .
DNA: TGCGCCAGCAGCAAGGAGGGGGCCGCCTACGAGCAGTACTTC
CDR3: CASSKEGAAYEQYF

V: TRBV3-1
J: TRBJ2-2
size: few
D: .
DNA: TGTGCCAGCAGCCTTCGACAGGCGAACACCGGGGAGCTGTTTTTT
CDR3: CASSLRQANTGELFF

V: TRBV6-2/TRBV6-3
J: TRBJ2-7
size: many
D: .
DNA: TGTGCCAGCAGTCTCGTCTACGAGCAGTACTTC
CDR3: CASSLVYEQYF

V: TRBV20-1
J: TRBJ1-2
size: .
D: .
DNA: TGCAGTGCTAGTCAGGGCACCACCGTCTATGGCTACACCTTC
CDR3: CSASQGTTVYGYTF

V: TRBV12-3/TRBV12-4
J: TRBJ1-2
size: .
D: .
DNA: TGTGCCAGCACCTTAGGGGGGATCGACTATGGCTACACCTTC
CDR3: CASTLGGIDYGYTF

V: TRBV5-6
J: TRBJ1-3
size: .
D: .
DNA: TGTGCCAGCAGCTTGGATTGGAGCTCTGGAAACACCATATATTTT
CDR3: CASSLDWSSGNTIYF

V: TRBV3-1
J: TRBJ2-7
size: few
D: .
DNA: TGTGCCAGCAGACCTCGGGGCTCCTACGAGCAGTACTTC
CDR3: CASRPRGSYEQYF

V: TRBV5-5
J: TRBJ2-1
size: .
D: TRBD2
DNA: TGTGCCAGCAGCCTGACAGCGGGGCCCTACAATGAGCAGTTCTTC
CDR3: CASSLTAGPYNEQFF

V: TRBV29-1
J: TRBJ1-4
size: many
D: .
DNA: TGCAGCGTCTCAAGGGGCCTTAATAATGAAAAACTGTTTTTT
CDR3: CSVSRGLNNEKLFF

V: TRBV7-7
J: TRBJ2-5
size: .
D: TRBD1
DNA: TGTGCTAGCACGGAGGGGTCCGGGACAGGGGGTGAGACCCAGTACTTC
CDR3: CASTEGSGTGGETQYF

V: TRBV5-1
J: TRBJ2-3
size: .
D: TRBD1
DNA: TGCGCCAGCAGTGTACAGGGGGCTCGCCCAGATACGCAGTATTTT
CDR3: CASSVQGARPDTQYF

V: TRBV10-3
J: TRBJ2-1
size: .
D: .
DNA: TGTGCCATCAGTGACCAGGGCGATGAGCAGTTCTTC
CDR3: CAISDQGDEQFF

V: TRBV2
J: TRBJ1-4
size: .
D: .
DNA: TGTGCCAGCACCCGAATTAGGGGGGGCTGGGAAAAACTGTTTTTT
CDR3: CASTRIRGGWEKLFF

V: TRBV20-1
J: TRBJ2-1
size: few
D: TRBD2
DNA: TGCAGTGCTCCTGGACTAGCGGAGAGGAGTGAGCAGTTCTTC
CDR3: CSAPGLAERSEQFF

V: TRBV7-2
J: TRBJ2-1
size: .
D: .
DNA: TGTGCCAGCAGCGCCGGGGTCGCTGAGCAGTTCTTC
CDR3: CASSAGVAEQFF

V: TRBV6-5
J: TRBJ1-1
size: .
D: TRBD1
DNA: TGTGCCAGCGCCTTCGGGACAGGGGGCGGATCGGGCACTGAAGCTTTCTTT
CDR3: CASAFGTGGGSGTEAFF

V: TRBV6-5
J: TRBJ2-5
size: many
D: .
DNA: TGTGCCAGCAGTTACTCGGGACGAGGGGCGCAAGAGACCCAGTACTTC
CDR3: CASSYSGRGAQETQYF

V: TRBV24-1
J: TRBJ2-5
size: few
D: .
DNA: TGTGCCACCAGTGATCCTACAGGCGGAGGAGAGACCCAGTACTTC
CDR3: CATSDPTGGGETQYF

V: TRBV19
J: TRBJ2-7
size: .
D: .
DNA: TGTGCCAGTAGTATGCCCGCGGGCGGAAACTACGAGCAGTACTTC
CDR3: CASSMPAGGNYEQYF